This T cell receptor (beta chain) was captured by sequencing in a study of cytomegalovirus exposure and HLA in healthy donors. Study information: Among about 179 million T cells, an earlier analysis found 117 million unique TCR beta sequences. There were 300 to 400 genotyped donors. Of these, 81% fell in the genetic ancestry cluster associated with self-reported Caucasian donors. Study-level results: Several top significant clusters appeared, in a later analysis, to be linked to common viral pathogens. Some V segments (TRBV6-2 and TRBV6-3 among them) were excluded as indistinguishable.

This clone has just one count. What it binds is unknown. A multiplex PCR was run with 60 Vbeta primers and 13 Jbeta primers. Method: immunoSEQ multiplex PCR; TCRdb's copy keeps in-frame clones and lacks some. The sample holds roughly 97,000 clones, 81% seen once. This CDR3 comprises 15 residues. Trimming removed 0 bases from V and 4 bases from J, with 12 bases in between. Germline V gene sequence: CDR1 MGHRA, CDR2 YSYEKL. The origin of this receptor is a man in his forties in good health and CMV-seropositive. The chain employs TRBV4-1 and TRBJ1-2; D unresolved. The sequencing input was PBMCs. Here the CDR3 DNA reads TGCGCCAGCAGCCAAGATAGTGCAGGATTCTATGGCTACACCTTC. It yields the protein CASSQDSAGFYGYTF.